This entry lists 32 T cell receptor beta chains sequenced from one sample in a study of cytomegalovirus exposure and HLA in healthy donors. Use of 60 Vbeta and 13 Jbeta primers characterized the PCR. The table came from immunoSEQ multiplex PCR; TCRdb's copy has only in-frame clones and leaves some out. The sample contains about 120,000 clones, around 80% of which appear only once. What was sequenced was PBMCs. All receptors come from a man aged 30-40 years in good health and CMV-seropositive.

The rearrangement joins TRBV30 to TRBJ1-6; D might be TRBD1 (6 bases). The germline V and J ends were trimmed by 0 bases and 7 bases, with 16 bases remaining between them. Germline V gives CDR1 GTSNPN, CDR2 SVGIG (reference sequence). The CDR3 has 16 amino acids. The CDR3 DNA reads TGTGCCTGGAGTGTAACGGGCAGGGGAGGGAATTCACCCCTCCACTTT. Protein: CAWSVTGRGGNSPLHF.

The rearrangement uses TRBV19 and TRBJ2-1; 9 nucleotides agree with TRBD2. V lost 10 bases, J lost 4 bases, and 8 bases stayed unmatched. There are 14 residues in the CDR3. CDR1 and CDR2 (germline): LNHDA, SQIVND (reference sequence). The CDR3 coding sequence is TGTGCCACCGCGGGGGGGATACCATACAATGAGCAGTTCTTC. Amino acid sequence: CATAGGIPYNEQFF.

The rearrangement links TRBV30 to TRBJ2-3; 9 bases map to TRBD2. V shed 7 bases, J shed 1 base, and the junction held 12 bases outside the gene matches. There are 16 residues in the CDR3. Germline V gene data show CDR1 as GTSNPN and CDR2 as SVGIG (reference sequence). The CDR3 loop reads CASAGGGEFGTDTQYF. CDR3 nucleotides: TGTGCCTCGGCTGGCGGGGGGGAATTTGGCACAGATACGCAGTATTTT.

CDR3 loop: CASSATETHYEQYF. In DNA form, the CDR3 reads TGTGCCAGCAGCGCAACTGAGACACACTACGAGCAGTACTTC. The chain has TRBV9 and TRBJ2-7; D is ambiguous. The CDR3 has 14 amino acids. With 3 bases removed from V and 3 bases from J, the gap between germline ends came to 13 bases. The germline V gene encodes CDR1 SGDLS and CDR2 YYNGEE. The variable domain in full, completed from reference TRBV9 and TRBJ2-7, reads DSGVTQTPKHLITATGQRVTLRCSPRSGDLSVYWYQQSLDQGLQFLIQYYNGEERAKGNILERFSAQQFPDLHSELNLSSLELGDSALYFCASSATETHYEQYFGPGTRLTVT.

This clone was seen only once. V gene TRBV2 combines with J gene TRBJ2-3; D not resolved. Between the trimmed V and J ends, which lost 0 bases and 6 bases, there was a span of 10 bases. The CDR3 has 14 amino acids. Germline assignment: CDR1 SNHLY and CDR2 FYNNEI. CDR3 amino acids: CASSEAIIGDTQYF. The CDR3 region has the DNA TGTGCCAGCAGTGAAGCAATTATCGGGGATACGCAGTATTTT.

The chain carries TRBV21-1 and TRBJ2-3; the D call of TRBD1 is as the table states it, not checked on the DNA. TRBV21-1 corresponds to a pseudogene. CDR3 length equals 15 residues. This CDR3 is CASSRMIRVMYTQYF. The CDR3, as DNA: TGTGCCAGCAGCAGAATGATCAGGGTGATGTATACGCAGTATTTT.

V and J are TRBV9 and TRBJ1-2; D remains ambiguous. Trimming shortened V by 3 bases and J by 6 bases, and 6 bases separated the two germline ends. CDR3 length: 11 residues. CDR1 is SGDLS and CDR2 is YYNGEE in the germline V gene. The CDR3 reads CASSAHHGYTF. The CDR3 nucleotides are TGTGCCAGCAGCGCCCATCATGGCTACACCTTC. Combining the CDR3 with reference TRBV9 and TRBJ1-2 gives the whole variable domain DSGVTQTPKHLITATGQRVTLRCSPRSGDLSVYWYQQSLDQGLQFLIQYYNGEERAKGNILERFSAQQFPDLHSELNLSSLELGDSALYFCASSAHHGYTFGSGTRLTVV.

The V and J genes are TRBV4-3 and TRBJ2-7; a possible D gene is TRBD2 (5 bases). The germline CDR1 and CDR2 sequences are LGHNA and YSLEER. CDR3 length: 15 residues. Between the trimmed V and J ends, which lost 5 bases and 2 bases, there was a span of 16 bases. This CDR3 is CASSSGLRGTYEQYF. The CDR3 DNA is TGCGCCAGCAGCTCAGGACTTCGAGGGACCTACGAGCAGTACTTC.

This chain connects TRBV5-1 to TRBJ2-6; D is unresolved. The CDR3 contains 17 residues. Germline values: CDR1 SGHRS, CDR2 YFSETQ. Trimming took 3 bases from V and 2 from J, leaving 15 bases between them. This CDR3 reads CASSYNTPATGANVLTF. The CDR3 region has the DNA TGCGCCAGCAGCTACAACACCCCCGCCACTGGGGCCAACGTCCTGACTTTC. Using reference TRBV5-1 and TRBJ2-6 for the parts outside the CDR3, the full variable domain is KAGVTQTPRYLIKTRGQQVTLSCSPISGHRSVSWYQQTPGQGLQFLFEYFSETQRNKGNFPGRFSGRQFSNSRSEMNVSTLELGDSALYLCASSYNTPATGANVLTFGAGSRLTVL.

The chain joins TRBV27 to TRBJ2-7; the D gene is possibly TRBD2 (6 bases). V was shortened by 5 bases and J by 3 bases, with 11 bases between the two germline ends. The CDR3 has 13 amino acids. Germline V lookup: CDR1 MNHEY, CDR2 SMNVEV (reference sequence). DNA for the CDR3: TGTGCCAGCAGTCTGGGGACTCTCTACGAGCAGTACTTC. It translates to CASSLGTLYEQYF.

The chain combines TRBV4-3 with TRBJ2-3; 7 bases are a match to TRBD2. Unmatched junction bases numbered 16, after V lost 0 bases and J lost 10 bases. The CDR3 contains 17 residues. CDR1 is LGHNA and CDR2 is YSLEER in the germline V gene. The CDR3 bases are TGCGCCAGCAGCCAAGAAGCGACTAGCACAGAGGGCTCTTCGCAGTATTTT. This translates into CASSQEATSTEGSSQYF.

The rearrangement links TRBV7-9 to TRBJ1-2; perhaps TRBD1 as D (6 bases). The CDR3 runs to 13 residues. Germline V gives CDR1 SEHNR, CDR2 FQNEAQ (reference sequence). Trimming took off 3 bases at V and 6 bases at J, with 11 bases between the two ends. CDR3: CASSFGQGNGYTF. CDR3 nucleotide sequence: TGTGCCAGCAGCTTCGGGCAGGGGAATGGCTACACCTTC.

The J gene is TRBJ1-3, the V gene TRBV7-2; D gene unclear. Germline values: CDR1 SGHTA, CDR2 FQGNSA. The CDR3 length is 15 residues. The germline V and J ends were trimmed by 1 base and 0 bases, with 7 bases remaining between them. CDR3 protein: CASSLVSASGNTIYF. The CDR3 nucleotides are TGTGCCAGCAGCTTAGTTAGTGCCTCTGGAAACACCATATATTTT.

CDR3 amino acids: CASSWDRGLDEAFF. The CDR3 bases are TGTGCCAGTAGCTGGGACAGGGGGCTTGATGAAGCTTTCTTT. V usage is TRBV19 and J usage is TRBJ1-1, with 12 positions matching TRBD1. Germline-derived CDR1 and CDR2 are LNHDA and SQIVND (reference sequence). Unmatched junction bases numbered 6, after V lost 6 bases and J lost 7 bases. CDR3 length equals 14 residues. The full variable domain, rest sourced from reference TRBV19 and TRBJ1-1, is DGGITQSPKYLFRKEGQNVTLSCEQNLNHDAMYWYRQDPGQGLRLIYYSQIVNDFQKGDIAEGYSVSREKKESFPLTVTSAQKNPTAFYLCASSWDRGLDEAFFGQGTRLTVV.

This rearrangement joins TRBV14 to TRBJ2-1, with 7 bases fitting TRBD2. The junction had 10 bases not matched to a gene; V was cut back by 2 bases and J by 0 bases. Germline CDR1 reads SGHDN; CDR2 reads FVKESK. This CDR3 has 18 amino acids. The CDR3 loop is CASSQPSGRGSSYNEQFF. The CDR3 DNA reads TGTGCCAGCAGCCAACCCTCCGGGCGGGGGAGCTCCTACAATGAGCAGTTCTTC. Filled out from reference TRBV14 and TRBJ2-1, the complete variable domain reads EAGVTQFPSHSVIEKGQTVTLRCDPISGHDNLYWYRRVMGKEIKFLLHFVKESKQDESGMPNNRFLAERTGGTYSTLKVQPAELEDSGVYFCASSQPSGRGSSYNEQFFGPGTRLTVL.

The chain links TRBV6-4 to TRBJ1-4; D may be TRBD1 (5 bases). V was clipped by 2 bases and J by 4 bases, with 17 bases between them. The CDR3 length is 17 residues. The germline CDR1 and CDR2 sequences are MRHNA and SNTAGT. CDR3 bases: TGTGCCAGCAGTGACAGGTTGGGGGGACGGATTAATGAAAAACTGTTTTTT. It translates to CASSDRLGGRINEKLFF.

The chain uses TRBV5-1 and TRBJ1-3, with D unclear. Looked up from germline, CDR1 is SGHRS and CDR2 is YFSETQ. V lost 4 bases, J lost 1 base, and 15 bases lay in between. CDR3 length: 16 residues. CDR3 nucleotides: TGCGCCAGCAGCCTATACCTCGGAGGATCTGGAAACACCATATATTTT. Translating it yields CASSLYLGGSGNTIYF.

V gene TRBV19 combines with J gene TRBJ1-1; 7 nucleotides line up with TRBD1. This CDR3 is built from 15 residues. V was clipped by 0 bases and J by 4 bases; unmatched bases: 5. The germline gives CDR1 LNHDA, CDR2 SQIVND (reference sequence). In nucleotides, the CDR3 is TGTGCCAGTAGTATAGACTACAGGGGCAGCACTGAAGCTTTCTTT. This sequence encodes CASSIDYRGSTEAFF.

This clone appeared a few times. This sequence joins TRBV11-2 and TRBJ1-3, with a tentative D call TRBD1 (6 bases). The CDR3 loop spans 13 amino acids. CDR1 and CDR2 from the germline V gene are SGHAT and FQNNGV. Trimming removed 5 bases from V and 6 bases from J, with 11 bases in between. CDR3 nucleotide sequence: TGTGCCAGCAGCCCTTCAGGGGCAAACACCATATATTTT. Protein: CASSPSGANTIYF.

The CDR3 spells CASSYRRGTTDTQYF. CDR3 bases: TGTGCCAGCAGTTACAGGCGGGGGACCACAGATACGCAGTATTTT. The J gene is TRBJ2-3, the V gene TRBV6-6, with 7 bases fitting TRBD2. This CDR3 region has 15 residues. Germline CDR1 MNHNY, CDR2 SVGAGI (reference sequence). The ends lost 2 bases at V and 2 bases at J; junction bases unmatched: 4.

This clone was detected once. J is TRBJ2-1 and V is TRBV4-3; 9 positions match TRBD2. CDR3 length: 15 residues. The trim removed 3 bases at V and 3 bases at J, leaving 3 bases unmatched. From germline, CDR1 is LGHNA and CDR2 YSLEER. CDR3 sequence reads: CASSQRLADYNEQFF. Written as DNA, the CDR3 is TGCGCCAGCAGCCAGCGACTAGCGGACTACAATGAGCAGTTCTTC.

The chain carries TRBV7-9 and TRBJ2-1; 7 bases match TRBD2. The germline CDR1 and CDR2 sequences are SEHNR and FQNEAQ (reference sequence). CDR3 length: 16 residues. Trimming at V came to 0 bases and at J to 0 bases, leaving 2 bases not matched to a gene. CDR3 loop: CASSLAGGPSYNEQFF. The DNA for the CDR3 is TGTGCCAGCAGCTTAGCGGGAGGGCCCTCCTACAATGAGCAGTTCTTC.

The chain combines TRBV19 with TRBJ1-5; TRBD1 is a possible D gene (5 bases). Trimming took off 1 base at V and 4 bases at J, with 11 bases between the two ends. Germline CDR1 and CDR2: LNHDA and SQIVND (reference sequence). CDR3 length: 15 amino acids. The CDR3 DNA follows: TGTGCCAGTAGTATAGGTCAGGGCCATAATCAGCCCCAGCATTTT. This sequence encodes CASSIGQGHNQPQHF.

The chain combines TRBV27 with TRBJ2-7; the match to TRBD2 covers 9 bases. The CDR3 is made up of 14 amino acids. Per germline, CDR1 MNHEY and CDR2 SMNVEV (reference sequence). Trimming removed 6 bases from V and 2 bases from J; junction bases left unmatched: 5. The CDR3 nucleotides read TGTGCCAGCAGGAGGGCGGGGGGGCCCTACGAGCAGTACTTC. Translated, it gives CASRRAGGPYEQYF.

This chain uses TRBV28 with TRBJ2-2, with 8 positions matching TRBD2. The CDR3 loop spans 16 amino acids. The germline V gene encodes CDR1 MDHEN and CDR2 SYDVKM. V dropped 7 bases and J dropped 8; count of bases not matched to a gene: 15. This CDR3 reads CASNPRGLAGRGELFF. CDR3 DNA: TGTGCCAGCAACCCCAGGGGCCTAGCGGGTAGAGGGGAGCTGTTTTTT.

In DNA form, the CDR3 reads TGTGCCAGCAGCTATCAGTTGGGACAGGGAGGCGAGCAGTACTTC. It codes for CASSYQLGQGGEQYF. The chain employs TRBV27 and TRBJ2-7; TRBD1 aligns across 9 bases. In germline, CDR1 is MNHEY, CDR2 SMNVEV (reference sequence). V lost 6 bases to trimming and J lost 6 bases; unmatched junction nucleotides: 12. This CDR3 has 15 residues.

This sequence joins TRBV28 and TRBJ1-5; D is undetermined. The V gene's germline CDR1 is MDHEN and CDR2 SYDVKM. This CDR3 contains 13 residues. The ends were cut back, 3 bases at V and 3 bases at J, with 6 bases in the middle. The CDR3 nucleotides read TGTGCCAGCAGTTTGGGAGTCAATCAGCCCCAGCATTTT. The encoded protein is CASSLGVNQPQHF.

V gene TRBV28 combines with J gene TRBJ1-4, with TRBD1 identical over 9 bases. Germline-derived CDR1 and CDR2 are MDHEN and SYDVKM. The trim removed 4 bases at V and 7 bases at J, leaving 7 bases unmatched. The CDR3 loop spans 15 amino acids. CDR3 protein: CASSYPGTGLEKLFF. For the CDR3, the DNA is TGTGCCAGCAGTTACCCCGGGACAGGGCTTGAAAAACTGTTTTTT. Based on the CDR3 plus reference TRBV28 and TRBJ1-4, the full variable domain is DVKVTQSSRYLVKRTGEKVFLECVQDMDHENMFWYRQDPGLGLRLIYFSYDVKMKEKGDIPEGYSVSREKKERFSLILESASTNQTSMYLCASSYPGTGLEKLFFGSGTQLSVL.

The chain uses TRBV28 and TRBJ2-7, with D perhaps TRBD1 (5 bases). Trimming shortened V by 3 bases and J by 4 bases, and 13 bases separated the two germline ends. This CDR3 comprises 14 residues. Germline V CDR1 and CDR2: MDHEN, SYDVKM. This CDR3 reads CASSFSRGGYEQYF. The CDR3, as DNA: TGTGCCAGCAGTTTTAGTAGGGGTGGTTACGAGCAGTACTTC.

The chain recombines TRBV5-1 with TRBJ2-3, with 12 bases matching TRBD1. The CDR3 has 18 residues. Germline values: CDR1 SGHRS, CDR2 YFSETQ. The V segment lost 6 bases and the J segment 2 bases; nucleotides outside the gene matches: 13. CDR3 protein: CASTEDPGQGAPTDTQYF. The CDR3 DNA is TGCGCCAGCACCGAAGATCCGGGACAGGGGGCGCCCACAGATACGCAGTATTTT.

The J gene is TRBJ2-3, the V gene TRBV9; 9 bases align to TRBD2. Germline CDR1 and CDR2: SGDLS and YYNGEE. The CDR3 is made up of 14 amino acids. V lost 2 bases, J lost 4 bases, and 2 bases stayed unmatched. The CDR3 DNA reads TGTGCCAGCAGCGTGCGGGGGGGCGCAGATACGCAGTATTTT. Protein: CASSVRGGADTQYF.

The chain recombines TRBV21-1 with TRBJ1-5; the DNA was not used to check the table's D call, TRBD1. TRBV21-1 is given as a pseudogene. The CDR3 is 15 residues long. CDR3 nucleotides: TGTGCCAGCACCCCTCCAGGGGACAGCAATCAGCCCCAGCATTTT. It translates to CASTPPGDSNQPQHF.